Listed below are T cell receptor beta chains from one sample, sequenced in a study of shared clonotypes between healthy human individuals. Here immunoSEQ multiplex PCR was the method, and the copy in TCRdb shows in-frame clones only, minus some. The data contain 450,000 to 500,000 clones, around 79% of them seen just once; the ten biggest clones take up approximately 12%. Sequencing was carried out using PBMCs. The receptors were gathered from a woman in her thirties or forties in good health. Some clones in this sample may be carry-over from other donors' samples. CDR3s include the opening cysteine and the closing phenylalanine or tryptophan. The order of the fields is V gene, clone size, J gene, D gene, CDR3 DNA, CDR3 protein. D genes are given only for firm matches. Clone size is shown for a subset of rows, as once, few, many or a class of expanded clone.

TRBV19	few	TRBJ1-2	NA	TGTGCCAGTACCCACAGGAGCGATGGCTACACCTTC	CASTHRSDGYTF
TRBV7-9	NA	TRBJ2-2	NA	TGTGCCGGACACGAGGACACCGGGGAGCTGTTTTTT	CAGHEDTGELFF
TRBV2	NA	TRBJ2-7	TRBD1	TGTGCCAGCAGTGCTACAGGGGGCGAGCAGTACTTC	CASSATGGEQYF
TRBV30	NA	TRBJ1-2	NA	TGTGCCTGGAGTGTAAGCAGGAACTATGGCTACACCTTC	CAWSVSRNYGYTF
TRBV4-1	NA	TRBJ2-1	NA	TGCGCCAGCAGCCGGGTAGGACAGAGCTCCTACAATGAGCAGTTCTTC	CASSRVGQSSYNEQFF
TRBV19	NA	TRBJ2-3	NA	TGTGCCAGTACCAACAACCCAGCTAAAACAGATACGCAGTATTTT	CASTNNPAKTDTQYF
TRBV7-8	NA	TRBJ1-3	NA	TGTGCCAGCAGTTTTAGCAGCCAGATTTCTGGAAACACCATATATTTT	CASSFSSQISGNTIYF
TRBV27	NA	TRBJ2-3	NA	TGTGCCAGCAGTTTATCGATGACGGGAGTAACAGATACGCAGTATTTT	CASSLSMTGVTDTQYF
TRBV2	NA	TRBJ1-4	TRBD1	TGTGCCAGCAGCCAGAGAGGGACAGCTAAGCTTTTT	CASSQRGTAKLF
TRBV7-8	NA	TRBJ1-3	NA	TGTGCCAGCAGCCTTAGTAGCGGTTCAGGAAACACCATATATTTT	CASSLSSGSGNTIYF
TRBV30	NA	TRBJ2-1	NA	TGTGCCTGGAGAGAGATGCGACTAGGGGTTTCCAATGAGCAGTTCTTC	CAWREMRLGVSNEQFF